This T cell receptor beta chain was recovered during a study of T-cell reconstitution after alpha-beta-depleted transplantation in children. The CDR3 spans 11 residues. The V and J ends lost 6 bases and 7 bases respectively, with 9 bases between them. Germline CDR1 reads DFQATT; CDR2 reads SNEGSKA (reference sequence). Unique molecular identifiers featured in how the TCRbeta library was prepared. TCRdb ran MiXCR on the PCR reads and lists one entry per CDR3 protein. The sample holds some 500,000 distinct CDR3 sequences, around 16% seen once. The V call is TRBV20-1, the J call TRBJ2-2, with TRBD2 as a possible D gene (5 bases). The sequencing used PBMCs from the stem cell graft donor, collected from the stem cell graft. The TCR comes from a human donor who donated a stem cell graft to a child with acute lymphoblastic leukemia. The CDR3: CSAGGSGELFF. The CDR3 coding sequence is TGCAGTGCCGGAGGCAGCGGGGAGCTGTTTTTT.